The next 30 T cell receptor beta chains were all read from a single sample in a study of T cell repertoires in aging, cancer and after chemotherapy. Amplification of TCR beta used genomic DNA extracted from peripheral blood. A mixed TRB-A/B primer pool amplified rearranged TRB by multiplex touch-down PCR. One entry per CDR3 protein results from TCRdb running MiXCR on the multiplex PCR reads. Among more than 9,000 distinct CDR3 sequences, 25% to 35% were seen once, and the ten largest hold roughly 3%. Sequencing was carried out using blood. The source is a human donor in good health.

By sample share, this clonotype is medium-sized (0.01 to 0.1%). V is TRBV29-1 and J is TRBJ1-2; perhaps TRBD1 as D (6 bases). This CDR3 spans 11 amino acids. Looked up from germline, CDR1 is SQVTM and CDR2 is ANQGSEA. V lost 7 bases to trimming and J lost 4 bases, with 10 bases between them. The CDR3 spells CSAQGTYGYTF. Here the CDR3 DNA reads TGCAGCGCCCAGGGGACCTATGGCTACACCTTC.

This clonotype occurred a few times. The rearrangement joins TRBV6-5 to TRBJ1-1, with TRBD1 matching over 8 bases. The germline gives CDR1 MNHEY, CDR2 SVGAGI. The CDR3 runs 15 residues. J lost 5 bases, V lost 7 bases, and 12 bases had no gene match. CDR3 nucleotides: TGTGCCAGCACCCCCGCCGGACAGGGAGGGACTGAAGCTTTCTTT. This translates into CASTPAGQGGTEAFF.

This clonotype has more than one count but fewer than ten. V and J are TRBV27 and TRBJ1-5; tentative D call: TRBD1 (5 bases). With 5 bases removed from V and 9 bases from J, the gap between germline ends came to 14 bases. From germline, CDR1 is MNHEY and CDR2 SMNVEV (reference sequence). The CDR3 has 13 residues. CDR3 nucleotides: TGTGCCAGCAGTCCCACAGGCTCGGGGCCCCAGCATTTT. Its protein is CASSPTGSGPQHF.

This clonotype is classed as medium-sized. The V and J genes are TRBV27 and TRBJ2-6; D is unclear. The CDR3 runs to 17 residues. The V and J ends lost 7 bases and 0 bases respectively, with 16 bases between them. Germline V gene data show CDR1 as MNHEY and CDR2 as SMNVEV (reference sequence). For the CDR3, the DNA is TGTGCCAGCAATTCCGGGCCCGGACCCTCTGGGGCCAACGTCCTGACTTTC. Amino acids: CASNSGPGPSGANVLTF.

The V gene is TRBV20-1, the J gene TRBJ2-1, with D perhaps matching TRBD2 (5 bases). V lost 6 bases and J 5 bases, leaving 11 bases between the germline ends. This CDR3 contains 12 residues. CDR1 and CDR2 from the germline V gene are DFQATT and SNEGSKA (reference sequence). The CDR3 sequence is CSASSADNEQFF. CDR3 in DNA: TGCAGTGCAAGTTCAGCGGACAATGAGCAGTTCTTC.

The chain couples TRBV20-1 to TRBJ2-3; 12 nucleotides align to TRBD2. J lost 4 bases, V lost 5 bases, and 10 bases had no gene match. The V gene's germline CDR1 is DFQATT and CDR2 SNEGSKA (reference sequence). The CDR3 runs 16 residues. CDR3 DNA sequence: TGCAGTGCTTATTCCGGACTAGCGGGGACCGCAGATACGCAGTATTTT. Translation gives CSAYSGLAGTADTQYF.

This clonotype is medium-sized. The genes are TRBV11-3 and TRBJ2-2, with D maybe TRBD2 (5 bases). This CDR3 is built from 15 residues. Trimming left V 5 bases short and J 6 bases short, with 16 bases between. CDR1 SGHNT and CDR2 YENEEA come from the germline V gene. The CDR3 DNA follows: TGTGCCAGCAGCCCCGAGGGTACCGTGGCCGGGGAGCTGTTTTTT. As protein: CASSPEGTVAGELFF.

In its sample, this clonotype ranks as medium-sized (0.01 to 0.1%). The chain employs TRBV6-1 and TRBJ2-3; a possible D gene is TRBD2 (6 bases). V dropped 10 bases and J dropped 1 base, with 18 bases sitting between them. The CDR3 loop spans 15 amino acids. CDR1 and CDR2 (germline): MNHNS, SASEGT. CDR3 in DNA: TGTGCCACACGGGCCGGGACTGGCCGCACAGATACGCAGTATTTT. As protein: CATRAGTGRTDTQYF.

V and J are TRBV18 and TRBJ2-1; 13 nucleotides agree with TRBD2. Germline V gene data show CDR1 as KGHSH and CDR2 as LQKENI. V shed 4 bases, J shed 5 bases, and the junction held 5 bases outside the gene matches. The CDR3 length is 16 residues. The CDR3, as DNA: TGTGCCAGCTCACTACTAGCGGGAGGGATAAACAATGAGCAGTTCTTC. Translating gives CASSLLAGGINNEQFF. Looking up the rest from reference TRBV18 and TRBJ2-1 gives the full variable domain: NAGVMQNPRHLVRRRGQEARLRCSPMKGHSHVYWYRQLPEEGLKFMVYLQKENIIDESGMPKERFSAEFPKEGPSILRIQQVVRGDSAAYFCASSLLAGGINNEQFFGPGTRLTVL.

This clonotype is medium-sized. This chain joins TRBV6-1 and TRBJ2-6, with 7 bases lining up with TRBD1. V lost 4 bases and J lost 1; bases outside the gene matches: 10. CDR1 and CDR2 from the germline V gene are MNHNS and SASEGT. The CDR3 has 18 residues. The CDR3 is CASSGTGAARSGANVLTF. DNA for the CDR3: TGTGCCAGCAGTGGAACAGGGGCCGCGAGGTCTGGGGCCAACGTCCTGACTTTC.

This clonotype was found a few times. The gene calls are TRBV11-3 and TRBJ2-7; possible D gene TRBD1, 5 bases. Trimming pared 6 bases from V and 3 bases from J, leaving 15 bases between. Germline CDR1 is SGHNT and CDR2 is YENEEA. The CDR3 covers 14 residues. The CDR3 sequence: CASSERTGIYEQYF. For the CDR3, the DNA is TGTGCCAGCAGTGAAAGAACAGGAATCTACGAGCAGTACTTC.

This clonotype was recorded a few times. This sequence joins TRBV20-1 and TRBJ1-4, with TRBD1 matching over 8 bases. Germline CDR1 reads DFQATT; CDR2 reads SNEGSKA (reference sequence). With V trimmed by 5 bases and J by 7 bases, 3 bases remained unmatched. The CDR3 sequence is 12 residues long. CDR3 sequence reads: CSASTGVEKLFF. The CDR3 DNA sequence: TGCAGTGCTTCGACAGGGGTTGAAAAACTGTTTTTT.

The chain joins TRBV27 to TRBJ1-5; possibly TRBD1 for D (6 bases). Germline V lookup: CDR1 MNHEY, CDR2 SMNVEV (reference sequence). The ends were cut back, 5 bases at V and 5 bases at J, with 10 bases in the middle. CDR3 length: 13 residues. This CDR3 is CASSSGGYQPQHF. In DNA form, the CDR3 reads TGTGCCAGCAGTAGCGGGGGCTATCAGCCCCAGCATTTT.

Relative to its sample, this clonotype is medium-sized. The chain is built from TRBV29-1 and TRBJ2-7, with 7 nucleotides matching TRBD1. Per germline, CDR1 SQVTM and CDR2 ANQGSEA. The CDR3 is 15 amino acids. With 0 bases clipped from V and 3 bases from J, the junction kept 8 bases outside the gene matches. The CDR3 spells CSVEDDRGGFYEQYF. The DNA of the CDR3 is TGCAGCGTTGAAGATGATAGAGGGGGCTTCTACGAGCAGTACTTC.

J is TRBJ1-2 and V is TRBV6-5; TRBD1 agrees at 9 bases. CDR3 length equals 13 residues. Germline V gene sequence: CDR1 MNHEY, CDR2 SVGAGI. V dropped 5 bases and J dropped 7; count of bases not matched to a gene: 5. The CDR3 sequence is CASSPMTGGGYTF. The CDR3 DNA sequence: TGTGCCAGCAGTCCTATGACAGGGGGTGGCTACACCTTC.

This clonotype came up a few times. This chain uses TRBV6-6 with TRBJ2-7; D possibly matches TRBD1 or TRBD2 (5 bases each). V gave up 3 bases and J gave up 13 bases, with 16 bases separating them. The germline V gene has CDR1 MNHNY and CDR2 SVGAGI (reference sequence). This CDR3 comprises 12 residues. CDR3 sequence (DNA): TGTGCCAGCAGTTATGGGCAGGGAGACCTATACTTC. This codes for CASSYGQGDLYF.

For this clonotype: An end of the junction differs from the germline gene, which may be a read error. The chain uses TRBV6-1 and TRBJ1-1; 7 bases agree with TRBD1. Germline CDR1 MNHNS, CDR2 SASEGT. The CDR3 sequence is 16 residues long. The CDR3 sequence: CASSEMGQRMNTEAFF. As DNA, the CDR3 is TGTGCCAGCAGTGAAATGGGACAGAGGATGAATACTGAAGCTTTCTTT.

This clonotype was counted only a few times. The chain couples TRBV27 to TRBJ2-5; a possible D gene is TRBD1 (5 bases). CDR1 and CDR2 (germline): MNHEY, SMNVEV (reference sequence). Trimming stripped 0 bases from V and 7 bases from J, with 9 bases between. There are 13 residues in the CDR3. The CDR3 coding sequence is TGTGCCAGCAGTTTATCGTTCCAGGGGACCCAGTACTTC. The encoded protein is CASSLSFQGTQYF.

This chain uses TRBV5-1 with TRBJ2-1; D not resolved. The CDR3 sequence is 13 residues long. Per the germline V gene, CDR1 is SGHRS and CDR2 is YFSETQ. V was clipped by 1 base and J by 10 bases, with 12 bases between them. The CDR3 sequence: CASSLLGLAEQFF. CDR3 nucleotide sequence: TGCGCCAGCAGCTTGTTGGGCCTTGCGGAGCAGTTCTTC.

This clonotype was detected only a few times. The chain carries TRBV6-2 or TRBV6-3 and TRBJ2-7; TRBD1 matches at 8 bases. This CDR3 has 14 amino acids. CDR1 is MNHEY and CDR2 is SVGEGT in the germline V gene. The V and J ends lost 2 bases and 6 bases, in that order; junction bases with no gene match: 6. CDR3 DNA: TGTGCCAGCAGTTACGGGATCGGGACAGGCGAGCAGTACTTC. Encoded protein: CASSYGIGTGEQYF.

This clonotype was picked up one time. A read error may be the cause here, since a much bigger clone is one base away. The chain links TRBV27 to TRBJ2-1, with 7 nucleotides matching TRBD2. Per germline, CDR1 MNHEY and CDR2 SMNVEV (reference sequence). The length of the CDR3 is 15 residues. The CDR3 DNA sequence: TGTGCCAGCAGTTTAGGGGCGGGAGCCGACAATGGGCAGTTCTTC. Amino acids: CASSLGAGADNGQFF.

The chain couples TRBV15 to TRBJ1-5, with D uncertain. The CDR3 extends over 12 amino acids. V was pared by 0 bases and J by 11 bases, with 8 bases between. CDR1 is LNHNV, CDR2 YYDKDF, per germline (reference sequence). CDR3 sequence (DNA): TGTGCCACCAGCAGAGATATGGCTACCCAGCATTTT. It translates to CATSRDMATQHF. Combining the CDR3 with reference TRBV15 and TRBJ1-5 gives the whole variable domain DAMVIQNPRYQVTQFGKPVTLSCSQTLNHNVMYWYQQKSSQAPKLLFHYYDKDFNNEADTPDNFQSRRPNTSFCFLDIRSPGLGDTAMYLCATSRDMATQHFGDGTRLSIL.

The gene calls are TRBV5-6 and TRBJ2-7, with D perhaps TRBD2 (5 bases). Germline V gene data show CDR1 as SGHDT and CDR2 as YYEEEE. The V end lost 1 base, the J end lost 0 bases, and 11 bases lay between the germline ends. The CDR3 is made up of 15 amino acids. The CDR3 sequence is CASSLRRPSSYEQYF. CDR3 nucleotides: TGTGCCAGCAGCTTGAGGAGGCCGAGCTCCTACGAGCAGTACTTC.

This clonotype has more than one count but fewer than ten. This chain links TRBV5-1 with TRBJ1-2; TRBD1 agrees at 8 bases. Germline-derived CDR1 and CDR2 are SGHRS and YFSETQ. This CDR3 contains 14 residues. Trimming removed 1 base from V and 8 bases from J; junction bases left unmatched: 7. The CDR3 reads CASSLKGTGDGYTF. The CDR3 bases are TGCGCCAGCAGCTTGAAGGGGACAGGTGACGGCTACACCTTC. The variable domain in full, completed from reference TRBV5-1 and TRBJ1-2, reads KAGVTQTPRYLIKTRGQQVTLSCSPISGHRSVSWYQQTPGQGLQFLFEYFSETQRNKGNFPGRFSGRQFSNSRSEMNVSTLELGDSALYLCASSLKGTGDGYTFGSGTRLTVV.

The V call is TRBV6-5, the J call TRBJ2-7; 11 nucleotides agree with TRBD1. Germline assignment: CDR1 MNHEY and CDR2 SVGAGI. The length of the CDR3 is 15 residues. V shed 7 bases and J 0 bases; nucleotides not matched to a gene: 5. This CDR3 reads CASNGQGAGSYEQYF. The DNA for the CDR3 is TGTGCCAGCAACGGACAGGGGGCGGGCTCCTACGAGCAGTACTTC.

The gene calls are TRBV12-3 or TRBV12-4 and TRBJ1-3, with 9 bases that match TRBD1. This CDR3 contains 15 residues. V was clipped by 3 bases and J by 5 bases; unmatched bases: 5. CDR3 amino acids: CASSLYRGQRNTIYF. DNA of the CDR3: TGTGCCAGCAGTTTGTACAGGGGGCAAAGAAACACCATATATTTT.

This clonotype is labeled medium-sized. This chain connects TRBV30 to TRBJ1-4; D remains ambiguous. V lost 0 bases and J lost 2, with 13 bases in between. Looked up from germline, CDR1 is GTSNPN and CDR2 is SVGIG (reference sequence). CDR3 length equals 16 residues. CDR3 bases: TGTGCCTGGAGTGTACAGTTCGGGAGGACTAATGAAAAACTGTTTTTT. Translated, it gives CAWSVQFGRTNEKLFF.

This clonotype has only a few counts. The chain joins TRBV30 to TRBJ1-2; a weak D match, TRBD1 (6 bases). The ends were cut back, 4 bases at V and 2 bases at J, with 20 bases in the middle. Germline lookup yields CDR1 GTSNPN and CDR2 SVGIG (reference sequence). The CDR3 runs 16 residues. DNA of the CDR3: TGTGCCTGGACGGGGATGTCAGGGGTTCGAAACTATGGCTACACCTTC. It specifies CAWTGMSGVRNYGYTF.

This clonotype was recorded a few times. The chain is built from TRBV6-5 and TRBJ1-1; D is possibly TRBD1 (6 bases). In germline, CDR1 is MNHEY, CDR2 SVGAGI. V was pared by 7 bases and J by 4 bases, with 19 bases between. The length of the CDR3 is 15 residues. CDR3 coding DNA: TGTGCCAGCACCTTTTCGCTCGGGGGGCCCACTGAAGCTTTCTTT. Amino acid sequence: CASTFSLGGPTEAFF.

The J gene is TRBJ2-2, the V gene TRBV19, with D perhaps matching TRBD1 (6 bases). Germline V lookup: CDR1 LNHDA, CDR2 SQIVND (reference sequence). The CDR3 loop spans 15 amino acids. CDR3 protein: CVSSRQALNTGELFF. The CDR3 coding sequence is TGTGTTAGTAGTAGACAGGCCCTGAACACCGGGGAGCTGTTTTTT.